The next 32 T cell receptor beta chains were all read from a single sample in a study of OX40 agonist ivuxolimab in advanced cancers. Measured with immunoSEQ multiplex PCR; TCRdb has only the in-frame clones, and not every one. In the table there are tens of thousands of clones, 85% to 95% of which are singletons. The sample here was CD4+ or CD8+ T cells sorted from blood, taken in a trial of the OX40 agonist ivuxolimab. The receptors stem from an adult with an advanced solid tumor such as melanoma, head and neck, liver or kidney cancer.

J is TRBJ2-1 and V is TRBV7-2; TRBD1 aligns across 7 bases. Germline lookup yields CDR1 SGHTA and CDR2 FQGNSA. This CDR3 is 17 amino acids long. The V segment lost 5 bases and the J segment 4 bases; nucleotides outside the gene matches: 14. The CDR3 nucleotides are TGTGCCAGCAGCCCCGTAACAGGGGTCGCCTCGTACAATGAGCAGTTCTTC. Translation: CASSPVTGVASYNEQFF.

The chain recombines TRBV28 with TRBJ1-1; possible D gene TRBD1, 6 bases. The germline V gene has CDR1 MDHEN and CDR2 SYDVKM. V shed 3 bases and J shed 3 bases, with 14 bases lying between them. This CDR3 region has 15 residues. CDR3 nucleotide sequence: TGTGCCAGCAGTTTCCCAGGGGTCGGGGACACTGAAGCTTTCTTT. This encodes CASSFPGVGDTEAFF.

The gene calls are TRBV5-1 and TRBJ2-3; D unresolved. There are 15 residues in the CDR3. V was shortened by 2 bases and J by 4 bases, with 14 bases between the two germline ends. Germline-derived CDR1 and CDR2 are SGHRS and YFSETQ. In nucleotides, the CDR3 is TGCGCCAGCAGCTTACCCGCCTCAGTTGCAGATACGCAGTATTTT. Its translation is CASSLPASVADTQYF.

The chain links TRBV13 to TRBJ2-7; the D is unclear. Trimming stripped 2 bases from V and 0 bases from J, with 8 bases between. CDR1 is PRHDT and CDR2 is FYEKMQ in the germline V gene (reference sequence). This CDR3 is built from 14 residues. The CDR3 region is CASSLWSASYEQYF. CDR3 nucleotides: TGTGCCAGCAGCTTATGGTCGGCCTCCTACGAGCAGTACTTC.

The CDR3 spells CASSRSSGSRETQYF. The CDR3 DNA sequence: TGTGCCAGCAGCCGATCTAGCGGGAGCAGGGAGACCCAGTACTTC. This chain uses TRBV28 with TRBJ2-5; 10 nucleotides line up with TRBD2. CDR1 is MDHEN, CDR2 SYDVKM, per germline. Trimming cost V 6 bases and J 5 bases; bases outside gene matches: 9. The CDR3 runs 15 residues.

The DNA for the CDR3 is TGTGCCAGCAGTGAAGCCAACGGAGAAGAGACCCAGTACTTC. Amino acid sequence: CASSEANGEETQYF. The chain carries TRBV6-1 and TRBJ2-5; D unresolved. The CDR3 runs 14 residues. V was trimmed by 0 bases and J by 3 bases, leaving 8 bases between them. CDR1 and CDR2 from the germline V gene are MNHNS and SASEGT.

The chain combines TRBV7-8 with TRBJ2-7; tentative D call: TRBD2 (6 bases). Germline CDR1 SGHVS, CDR2 FQNEAQ. The CDR3 runs 14 residues. Trimming removed 7 bases at V and 7 bases at J, with 20 bases between. The DNA of the CDR3 is TGTGCCAGCACCCTGACTAGGGATAATCGGGAGCAGTACTTC. Amino acid sequence: CASTLTRDNREQYF.

This chain uses TRBV28 with TRBJ2-7; 9 bases match TRBD1. CDR3 length: 14 residues. Germline CDR1 reads MDHEN; CDR2 reads SYDVKM. V lost 6 bases to trimming and J lost 3 bases; unmatched junction nucleotides: 6. The CDR3 reads CASSPGTGIYEQYF. The DNA of the CDR3 is TGTGCCAGCAGCCCAGGGACAGGGATCTACGAGCAGTACTTC.

A remark on this clone: A read error may account for a junction end that differs from germline. J is TRBJ2-5 and V is TRBV19; D gene ambiguous. Germline values: CDR1 LNHDA, CDR2 SQIVND (reference sequence). There are 9 residues in the CDR3. The CDR3 DNA follows: TGTGCCAGTAAGGAGACCCGGTACTTC. As protein: CASKETRYF.

This sequence joins TRBV30 and TRBJ1-2; possible D gene TRBD1, 6 bases. Per the germline V gene, CDR1 is GTSNPN and CDR2 is SVGIG (reference sequence). The CDR3 is 14 amino acids. V lost 1 base, J lost 5 bases, and 14 bases lay in between. The chain's CDR3 is CAWSGVGQPYGYTF. DNA of the CDR3: TGTGCCTGGAGTGGTGTCGGACAGCCTTATGGCTACACCTTC.

This chain links TRBV5-5 with TRBJ1-1; the match to TRBD1 covers 9 bases. The V gene's germline CDR1 is SGHKS and CDR2 YYEKEE (reference sequence). The CDR3 contains 14 residues. V was clipped by 2 bases and J by 6 bases; unmatched bases: 5. The CDR3 reads CASSLGQGIAEAFF. CDR3 DNA sequence: TGTGCCAGCAGCTTAGGACAGGGGATCGCTGAAGCTTTCTTT.

The CDR3: CASHGTPSNQPQHF. CDR3 nucleotides: TGTGCCAGTCATGGGACACCTAGCAATCAGCCCCAGCATTTT. The chain links TRBV19 to TRBJ1-5; TRBD1 might be the D (6 bases). The CDR3 totals 14 residues. Trimming pared 8 bases from V and 0 bases from J, leaving 11 bases between. Germline loops: CDR1 LNHDA, CDR2 SQIVND (reference sequence).

V is TRBV5-1 and J is TRBJ1-1; TRBD1 might be the D (6 bases). Trimming removed 0 bases from V and 7 bases from J, with 7 bases in between. The CDR3 totals 12 residues. Germline V gene lookup returns CDR1 SGHRS and CDR2 YFSETQ. The CDR3: CASSLEGVEAFF. The CDR3, as DNA: TGCGCCAGCAGCTTGGAGGGGGTTGAAGCTTTCTTT.

The chain links TRBV6-1 to TRBJ2-1; no firm D call. In germline, CDR1 is MNHNS, CDR2 SASEGT. The V end was cut by 1 base, the J end by 14 bases, with 9 bases between. The CDR3 sequence is 11 residues long. Here the CDR3 reads CASSEGPQEFF. In DNA, the CDR3 is TGTGCCAGCAGTGAAGGGCCTCAAGAGTTCTTC.

This chain uses TRBV6-6 with TRBJ2-1; 8 bases are shared with TRBD1. The CDR3 sequence is 15 residues long. V dropped 5 bases and J dropped 4; count of bases not matched to a gene: 7. Germline values: CDR1 MNHNY, CDR2 SVGAGI (reference sequence). The CDR3, as DNA: TGTGCCAGCAGTCTGGACAGGGAAGAGTACAATGAGCAGTTCTTC. Translated: CASSLDREEYNEQFF.

The chain joins TRBV30 to TRBJ1-5, with TRBD1 matching 9 bases. Losses at the gene ends were 3 bases for V and 7 bases for J; bases not matched to a gene: 7. Per germline, CDR1 GTSNPN and CDR2 SVGIG (reference sequence). This CDR3 comprises 14 residues. The CDR3 protein is CAWREGTGYQPQHF. In DNA, the CDR3 is TGTGCCTGGAGAGAAGGGACAGGGTACCAGCCCCAGCATTTT.

CDR3 region: CASSWYTPQETQYF. In DNA form, the CDR3 reads TGTGCCAGCAGTTGGTACACCCCCCAAGAGACCCAGTACTTC. The chain joins TRBV6-6 to TRBJ2-5; D is ambiguous. Trimming shortened V by 4 bases and J by 1 base, and 10 bases separated the two germline ends. Germline-derived CDR1 and CDR2 are MNHNY and SVGAGI (reference sequence). The CDR3 contains 14 residues.

The chain is built from TRBV9 and TRBJ2-1, with D unresolved. Trimming stripped 4 bases from V and 0 bases from J, with 14 bases between. Germline loops: CDR1 SGDLS, CDR2 YYNGEE. The length of the CDR3 is 16 residues. The CDR3 nucleotides are TGTGCCAGCAGCCCCGGTCGGTCGGTCTCCTACAATGAGCAGTTCTTC. This translates into CASSPGRSVSYNEQFF. Looking up the rest from reference TRBV9 and TRBJ2-1 gives the full variable domain: DSGVTQTPKHLITATGQRVTLRCSPRSGDLSVYWYQQSLDQGLQFLIQYYNGEERAKGNILERFSAQQFPDLHSELNLSSLELGDSALYFCASSPGRSVSYNEQFFGPGTRLTVL.

This chain links TRBV11-2 with TRBJ2-5, with D unclear. CDR3 size: 14 residues. Germline CDR1 and CDR2: SGHAT and FQNNGV. Between the trimmed V and J ends, which lost 1 base and 5 bases, there was a span of 11 bases. CDR3 amino acids: CASSLAAAGETQYF. CDR3 bases: TGTGCCAGCAGCTTAGCGGCGGCCGGGGAGACCCAGTACTTC.

The chain has TRBV5-1 and TRBJ2-1; TRBD2 aligns across 8 bases. The CDR3 runs to 14 residues. J gave up 3 bases and V 2 bases, and 1 base lay outside the gene matches. Per the germline V gene, CDR1 is SGHRS and CDR2 is YFSETQ. The chain's CDR3 is CASSLAGVYNEQFF. DNA for the CDR3: TGCGCCAGCAGCTTAGCGGGAGTCTACAATGAGCAGTTCTTC. The complete variable domain, with remaining parts taken from reference TRBV5-1 and TRBJ2-1, reads KAGVTQTPRYLIKTRGQQVTLSCSPISGHRSVSWYQQTPGQGLQFLFEYFSETQRNKGNFPGRFSGRQFSNSRSEMNVSTLELGDSALYLCASSLAGVYNEQFFGPGTRLTVL.

Of note for this clone: Germline is not matched at one junction end, which may reflect a read error. The V call is TRBV7-7, the J call TRBJ2-7; 10 nucleotides agree with TRBD1. Germline V gene sequence: CDR1 SSHAT, CDR2 FNYEAQ (reference sequence). The CDR3 runs to 18 residues. CDR3 sequence: CASSLGTGERFVSYEQYF. CDR3 sequence (DNA): TGTGCTAGCAGCCTGGGGACAGGGGAGAGGTTCGTCTCCTACGAGCAGTACTTC.

The chain couples TRBV30 to TRBJ2-1; D may be TRBD1 or TRBD2 (5 bases each). Germline V gene data show CDR1 as GTSNPN and CDR2 as SVGIG (reference sequence). The CDR3 is 14 amino acids. Trimming cost V 4 bases and J 0 bases, with 10 bases left between them. This CDR3 reads CAWNSGSSYNEQFF. The CDR3 coding sequence is TGTGCCTGGAACTCAGGGAGCTCCTACAATGAGCAGTTCTTC.

The J gene is TRBJ2-5, the V gene TRBV27; TRBD1 matches at 7 bases. With 4 bases clipped from V and 2 bases from J, the junction kept 4 bases outside the gene matches. Germline CDR1 MNHEY, CDR2 SMNVEV (reference sequence). This CDR3 is 14 amino acids long. CDR3 nucleotides: TGTGCCAGCAGTTGGACGGGACAGCAAGAGACCCAGTACTTC. This gives the protein CASSWTGQQETQYF.

The V call is TRBV29-1, the J call TRBJ2-3; 9 nucleotides align to TRBD2. Losses at the gene ends were 7 bases for V and 2 bases for J; bases not matched to a gene: 10. CDR3 length equals 15 residues. In germline, CDR1 is SQVTM, CDR2 ANQGSEA. The CDR3 region is CSGRGLAGATDTQYF. The CDR3 DNA is TGCAGCGGGCGGGGACTAGCTGGTGCCACAGATACGCAGTATTTT.

The rearrangement joins TRBV4-3 to TRBJ2-7, with D hard to call. This CDR3 contains 14 residues. Germline CDR1 reads LGHNA; CDR2 reads YSLEER. V was trimmed by 1 base and J by 4 bases, leaving 11 bases between them. DNA for the CDR3: TGCGCCAGCAGCCAAGTCTGGGGATTGTACGAGCAGTACTTC. This encodes CASSQVWGLYEQYF.

The rearrangement uses TRBV7-9 and TRBJ1-1; D remains unclear. V was trimmed by 10 bases and J by 5 bases, leaving 11 bases between them. This CDR3 contains 11 residues. Germline-derived CDR1 and CDR2 are SEHNR and FQNEAQ (reference sequence). CDR3 nucleotide sequence: TGTGCCACCAGTGCGGTAACTGAAGCTTTCTTT. Protein product: CATSAVTEAFF.

This chain connects TRBV28 to TRBJ2-5, with 11 bases identical to TRBD2. J was trimmed by 11 bases and V by 4 bases; bases with no gene match: 15. Germline V gene data show CDR1 as MDHEN and CDR2 as SYDVKM. The CDR3 sequence is 16 residues long. DNA for the CDR3: TGTGCCAGCAGTTCCCACCGACTAGCGGGAAACTATGAGCAGTACTTC. Translating gives CASSSHRLAGNYEQYF.

The chain has TRBV11-2 and TRBJ2-5; tentative D call: TRBD1 (5 bases). Germline CDR1 SGHAT, CDR2 FQNNGV. This CDR3 contains 14 residues. V dropped 4 bases and J dropped 2 bases, with 11 bases sitting between them. CDR3: CASSSPTGQETQYF. The CDR3, as DNA: TGTGCCAGCAGCTCGCCCACAGGACAAGAGACCCAGTACTTC.

The chain joins TRBV5-4 to TRBJ2-1; 8 nucleotides align to TRBD1. This CDR3 is built from 16 residues. CDR1 and CDR2 (germline): SGHNT, YYREEE (reference sequence). The junction had 10 bases not matched to a gene; V was cut back by 3 bases and J by 5 bases. The CDR3, as DNA: TGTGCCAGCAGCTGGGATGGACAGGGTAGTGACAATGAGCAGTTCTTC. It is translated as CASSWDGQGSDNEQFF.

This clone was counted a single time. The CDR3 is CASSVGILDGYTF. CDR3 coding DNA: TGTGCCAGCAGTGTAGGGATCCTTGATGGCTACACCTTC. V is TRBV27 and J is TRBJ1-2; no clear D gene. CDR1 and CDR2 from the germline V gene are MNHEY and SMNVEV (reference sequence). The V end lost 5 bases, the J end lost 6 bases, and 13 bases lay between the germline ends. The CDR3 totals 13 residues.

The genes are TRBV7-9 and TRBJ2-1; D is unclear. Trimming removed 7 bases at V and 8 bases at J, with 15 bases between. Germline values: CDR1 SEHNR, CDR2 FQNEAQ (reference sequence). The CDR3 has 13 residues. In nucleotides, the CDR3 is TGTGCCAGCACCCCGCGGTCTATGGATGAGCAGTTCTTC. Encoded protein: CASTPRSMDEQFF.

The V gene is TRBV7-6, the J gene TRBJ2-2, with D possibly TRBD2 on 5 matching bases. Trimming pared 0 bases from V and 6 bases from J, leaving 8 bases between. Germline CDR1 reads SGHVS; CDR2 reads FNYEAQ. The CDR3 runs to 14 residues. The CDR3 loop reads CASSLAGDPGELFF. The CDR3 bases are TGTGCCAGCAGCTTAGCGGGAGACCCCGGGGAGCTGTTTTTT. The whole variable domain, filled in from reference TRBV7-6 and TRBJ2-2, reads GAGVSQSPRYKVTKRGQDVALRCDPISGHVSLYWYRQALGQGPEFLTYFNYEAQQDKSGLPNDRFSAERPEGSISTLTIQRTEQRDSAMYRCASSLAGDPGELFFGEGSRLTVL.